The 27 T cell receptor beta chains below were found in one sample sequenced in a study of Graves' ophthalmopathy and Graves' hyperthyroidism. Amplified material comprised TCR beta CDR3 regions derived from RNA transcripts. In the first round, RT-PCR was carried out with HTBI primers, and a multiplex PCR formed the second round. TCRdb redid the calling of the multiplex PCR reads with MiXCR, one entry per CDR3 protein. The sample yields roughly 410,000 distinct CDR3 sequences, 15% seen once. Sequenced: peripheral blood. The source is a woman aged 18-29 years with stable Graves' hyperthyroidism.

A few counts support this clonotype. With a much larger clone just one base away, this may be a read error. This chain joins TRBV19 and TRBJ2-5, with D perhaps TRBD2 (5 bases). Per germline, CDR1 LNHDA and CDR2 SQIVND (reference sequence). This CDR3 comprises 13 residues. The CDR3 DNA reads TGTGCCAGTAGTACCGCGGGTCAAGAGACCAAGTACTTC. As protein: CASSTAGQETKYF.

This clonotype was detected many times. This chain links TRBV7-2 with TRBJ2-5; a possible D gene is TRBD1 (6 bases). The germline CDR1 and CDR2 sequences are SGHTA and FQGNSA. The CDR3 spans 15 residues. V lost 2 bases, J lost 1 base, and 11 bases lay in between. In DNA form, the CDR3 reads TGTGCCAGCAGCTTAATGAGGGGGACCCAAGAGACCCAGTACTTC. Its protein is CASSLMRGTQETQYF. The full variable domain, its missing parts supplied by reference TRBV7-2 and TRBJ2-5, is GAGVSQSPSNKVTEKGKDVELRCDPISGHTALYWYRQSLGQGLEFLIYFQGNSAPDKSGLPSDRFSAERTGGSVSTLTIQRTQQEDSAVYLCASSLMRGTQETQYFGPGTRLLVL.

CDR3 amino acids: CAISESTGSVETQYF. The CDR3 DNA follows: TGTGCCATCAGTGAGTCGACGGGGTCAGTAGAGACCCAGTACTTC. The gene calls are TRBV10-3 and TRBJ2-5, with D possibly TRBD2 on 5 matching bases. The CDR3 runs to 15 residues. The V gene lost 0 bases and the J gene lost 4 bases, with 12 bases spanning the gap. Germline V gene data show CDR1 as ENHRY and CDR2 as SYGVKD.

There are many counts of this clonotype. The chain employs TRBV11-2 and TRBJ1-1; D is uncertain. V was pared by 5 bases and J by 5 bases, with 21 bases between. Germline V lookup: CDR1 SGHAT, CDR2 FQNNGV. The CDR3 is 16 amino acids. CDR3 region: CASSPEVNRLPTEAFF. The CDR3 DNA reads as TGTGCCAGCAGCCCGGAGGTCAATAGGTTGCCAACTGAAGCTTTCTTT.

This clonotype was counted ten times or more. The rearrangement links TRBV6-2 or TRBV6-3 to TRBJ2-7; D perhaps matches TRBD2 (5 bases). Trimming shortened V by 0 bases and J by 7 bases, and 16 bases separated the two germline ends. From germline, CDR1 is MNHEY and CDR2 SVGEGT. The CDR3 has 15 residues. CDR3 nucleotides: TGTGCCAGCAGTTACTCGCGTGAGTTTCCGGGGGAGCAGTACTTC. Amino acids: CASSYSREFPGEQYF.

This clonotype was recorded many times. This chain joins TRBV11-2 and TRBJ2-5, with D maybe TRBD2 (5 bases). Trimming removed 2 bases from V and 1 base from J, with 11 bases in between. The CDR3 is 15 residues long. Looked up from germline, CDR1 is SGHAT and CDR2 is FQNNGV. Written as DNA, the CDR3 is TGTGCCAGCAGCTTACCTTTCCTAGCCCAAGAGACCCAGTACTTC. Its protein product is CASSLPFLAQETQYF. Together with reference TRBV11-2 and TRBJ2-5, the CDR3 gives the full variable domain: EAGVAQSPRYKIIEKRQSVAFWCNPISGHATLYWYQQILGQGPKLLIQFQNNGVVDDSQLPKDRFSAERLKGVDSTLKIQPAKLEDSAVYLCASSLPFLAQETQYFGPGTRLLVL.

This clonotype came up many times. The V gene is TRBV6-2 or TRBV6-3, the J gene TRBJ1-3; D is possibly TRBD1 (6 bases). Germline V lookup: CDR1 MNHEY, CDR2 SVGEGT. V was shortened by 6 bases and J by 0 bases, with 21 bases between the two germline ends. CDR3 length: 18 residues. The CDR3 loop is CASSPQVVRQASGNTIYF. The CDR3 DNA sequence: TGTGCCAGCAGCCCGCAGGTTGTGAGACAGGCCTCTGGAAACACCATATATTTT.

In this sample, this clonotype turned up a few times. A much larger clone is a single base away; this may be a read error. The chain employs TRBV12-3 or TRBV12-4 and TRBJ1-6, with D tentatively TRBD1 (6 bases). This CDR3 has 14 residues. In DNA, the CDR3 is TGTGCCAGCAGTTCCACAGGGAGGAATTCACACCTCCACTTT. This codes for CASSSTGRNSHLHF.

The sample holds many counts of this clonotype. The rearrangement uses TRBV27 and TRBJ2-6; D tentatively fits TRBD1 or TRBD2 (7 bases each). Germline V gene sequence: CDR1 MNHEY, CDR2 SMNVEV (reference sequence). The CDR3 covers 17 residues. With 4 bases removed from V and 1 base from J, the gap between germline ends came to 14 bases. The CDR3 DNA reads TGTGCCAGCAGTTCAGGGCAGGGGGGGTCTGGGGCCAACGTCCTGACTTTC. Encoded protein: CASSSGQGGSGANVLTF.

This clonotype occurred many times. The rearrangement joins TRBV19 to TRBJ1-1; possibly TRBD1 for D (6 bases). The germline CDR1 and CDR2 sequences are LNHDA and SQIVND (reference sequence). Trimming left V 3 bases short and J 9 bases short, with 11 bases between. CDR3 length: 12 residues. The CDR3 nucleotides read TGTGCCAGTAGTATCAGCGACAGGAAAGCTTTCTTT. Protein product: CASSISDRKAFF.

Many counts were recorded for this clonotype. The rearrangement links TRBV11-2 to TRBJ1-1, with D unclear. CDR1 and CDR2 (germline): SGHAT, FQNNGV. CDR3 length equals 13 residues. Trimming took 3 bases from V and 3 from J, leaving 8 bases between them. This CDR3 reads CASSLAGYTEAFF. For the CDR3, the DNA is TGTGCCAGCAGCTTGGCGGGGTACACTGAAGCTTTCTTT.

This clonotype was seen ten or more times. This rearrangement joins TRBV6-5 to TRBJ2-5; D gene ambiguous. This CDR3 spans 13 amino acids. Germline V gene sequence: CDR1 MNHEY, CDR2 SVGAGI. The ends were cut back, 6 bases at V and 1 base at J, with 9 bases in the middle. CDR3 DNA: TGTGCCAGCAGACGACGTAGCCAAGAGACCCAGTACTTC. It encodes CASRRRSQETQYF.

This clonotype counts as medium-sized. This chain links TRBV6-1 with TRBJ2-5, with D unclear. Germline CDR1 and CDR2: MNHNS and SASEGT. The CDR3 contains 14 residues. Between the trimmed V and J ends, which lost 1 base and 2 bases, there was a span of 8 bases. CDR3 DNA sequence: TGTGCCAGCAGTGAAGACAGCTTTCAAGAGACCCAGTACTTC. This translates into CASSEDSFQETQYF.

V and J are TRBV10-3 and TRBJ2-5; 9 bases match TRBD2. This CDR3 is 16 amino acids long. V lost 3 bases and J lost 2; bases outside the gene matches: 7. In germline, CDR1 is ENHRY, CDR2 SYGVKD. CDR3 region: CAISDPSGDLQETQYF. In nucleotides, the CDR3 is TGTGCCATCAGTGACCCTAGCGGGGATTTACAAGAGACCCAGTACTTC.

This clonotype was observed many times. The chain uses TRBV12-3 or TRBV12-4 and TRBJ1-2; a possible D gene is TRBD1 (5 bases). V was shortened by 5 bases and J by 7 bases, with 14 bases between the two germline ends. CDR3 length: 13 amino acids. CDR3 protein: CASSLHDSSGYTF. CDR3 nucleotides: TGTGCCAGCAGTCTGCATGACAGCTCTGGCTACACCTTC.

This clonotype appeared a few times. The chain joins TRBV10-3 to TRBJ2-5, with TRBD2 matching 14 bases. The V gene end was trimmed by 1 base and the J gene end by 5 bases; junction bases not matched to a gene: 6. Germline values: CDR1 ENHRY, CDR2 SYGVKD. This CDR3 spans 17 amino acids. The CDR3 protein is CAISELGLAGAEETQYF. The CDR3 DNA reads TGTGCCATCAGTGAGTTGGGACTAGCGGGGGCAGAGGAGACCCAGTACTTC.

This clonotype was picked up many times. This chain uses TRBV7-2 with TRBJ1-6; the D gene is possibly TRBD1 (6 bases). V lost 5 bases, J lost 8 bases, and 22 bases lay in between. The CDR3 runs 17 residues. Germline CDR1 and CDR2: SGHTA and FQGNSA. The CDR3 loop reads CASSHTTGTTHHSPLHF. The CDR3, as DNA: TGTGCCAGCAGCCACACAACAGGGACGACACACCATTCACCCCTCCACTTT.

There are many counts of this clonotype. V usage is TRBV27 and J usage is TRBJ1-5; weak D call: TRBD1 (6 bases). The V and J ends lost 8 bases and 2 bases respectively, with 13 bases between them. From germline, CDR1 is MNHEY and CDR2 SMNVEV (reference sequence). This CDR3 has 14 amino acids. The CDR3 spells CASSTGRGNQPQHF. The CDR3 bases are TGTGCCAGCTCGACAGGACGGGGCAATCAGCCCCAGCATTTT.

This clonotype was observed many times. V and J are TRBV6-1 and TRBJ2-5, with 10 bases matching TRBD1. V lost 8 bases and J lost 5; bases outside the gene matches: 11. The V gene's germline CDR1 is MNHNS and CDR2 SASEGT. This CDR3 has 15 residues. CDR3 amino acids: CASLPGQGVGETQYF. CDR3 coding DNA: TGTGCCAGCCTCCCAGGACAGGGGGTCGGCGAGACCCAGTACTTC.

There are many counts of this clonotype. The chain carries TRBV18 and TRBJ2-5; 11 bases are a match to TRBD1. The ends lost 0 bases at V and 2 bases at J; junction bases unmatched: 2. Germline V CDR1 and CDR2: KGHSH, LQKENI. This CDR3 is 16 amino acids long. The CDR3 nucleotides are TGTGCCAGCTCACCACCCCGGGACAGGGGGCAAGAGACCCAGTACTTC. Protein: CASSPPRDRGQETQYF.

There are many counts of this clonotype. The chain has TRBV20-1 and TRBJ2-5; 7 bases are a match to TRBD2. The length of the CDR3 is 13 residues. V dropped 3 bases and J dropped 1; count of bases not matched to a gene: 2. Germline V gene sequence: CDR1 DFQATT, CDR2 SNEGSKA (reference sequence). The CDR3 is CSARGTIQETQYF. CDR3 bases: TGCAGTGCTAGGGGGACTATCCAAGAGACCCAGTACTTC.

This clonotype was seen many times. V usage is TRBV19 and J usage is TRBJ1-2; D remains unclear. The V gene lost 5 bases and the J gene lost 7 bases, with 23 bases spanning the gap. The CDR3 contains 16 residues. The V gene's germline CDR1 is LNHDA and CDR2 SQIVND (reference sequence). CDR3: CASSVSHYSPASGYTF. DNA for the CDR3: TGTGCCAGTAGTGTCTCCCACTATTCCCCGGCCTCTGGCTACACCTTC. The variable domain in full, with the rest retrieved from reference TRBV19 and TRBJ1-2, is DGGITQSPKYLFRKEGQNVTLSCEQNLNHDAMYWYRQDPGQGLRLIYYSQIVNDFQKGDIAEGYSVSREKKESFPLTVTSAQKNPTAFYLCASSVSHYSPASGYTFGSGTRLTVV.

This clonotype was counted ten times or more. The J gene is TRBJ2-7, the V gene TRBV12-3 or TRBV12-4; D possibly uses TRBD1 or TRBD2 (6 bases each). The CDR3 consists of 13 residues. The V and J ends lost 4 bases and 5 bases respectively, with 12 bases between them. As DNA, the CDR3 is TGTGCCAGCAGTTCAACAGGGAGGAACGAGCAGTACTTC. Translated, it gives CASSSTGRNEQYF.

There are many counts of this clonotype. CDR3 region: CASSGLGGQDYYGYTF. The CDR3 DNA is TGTGCCAGCAGCGGCCTTGGTGGGCAAGACTATTATGGCTACACCTTC. The chain combines TRBV6-1 with TRBJ1-2, with unresolved D. The germline CDR1 and CDR2 sequences are MNHNS and SASEGT. V lost 6 bases and J 5 bases, leaving 22 bases between the germline ends. The CDR3 has 16 residues.

This clonotype was counted many times. The chain is built from TRBV6-5 and TRBJ1-2; D ambiguous. Between the trimmed V and J ends, which lost 2 bases and 3 bases, there was a span of 13 bases. CDR1 is MNHEY and CDR2 is SVGAGI in the germline V gene. The CDR3 runs 15 residues. In nucleotides, the CDR3 is TGTGCCAGCAGTTACGGGCGGGAACGGGACTATGGCTACACCTTC. Residues: CASSYGRERDYGYTF.

Remarks on this clonotype: Given a much more abundant clone one base away, this may be a read error. V gene TRBV5-1 combines with J gene TRBJ1-4; 8 bases align to TRBD1. CDR1 is SGHRS and CDR2 is YFSETQ in the germline V gene. The trim removed 3 bases at V and 10 bases at J, leaving 11 bases unmatched. The CDR3 covers 15 residues. For the CDR3, the DNA is TGCGCCAGCAGCTCGCGGACAGGGACGTTCGTAAAACTGTTTTTT. It translates to CASSSRTGTFVKLFF. Full variable domain (remainder filled in from reference TRBV5-1 and TRBJ1-4): KAGVTQTPRYLIKTRGQQVTLSCSPISGHRSVSWYQQTPGQGLQFLFEYFSETQRNKGNFPGRFSGRQFSNSRSEMNVSTLELGDSALYLCASSSRTGTFVKLFFGSGTQLSVL.

In this sample, this clonotype turned up many times. The CDR3 nucleotides are TGTGCCAGCAGCGTACAGGGGACGAACTATGGCTACACCTTC. It codes for CASSVQGTNYGYTF. The gene calls are TRBV9 and TRBJ1-2, with a possible D match to TRBD1 (6 bases). With 1 base removed from V and 2 bases from J, the gap between germline ends came to 9 bases. The CDR3 consists of 14 residues. Germline CDR1 is SGDLS and CDR2 is YYNGEE.